This is a list of T cell receptor beta chains from one sample in a study of blood T cell repertoires in COVID-19. Profiling relied on immunoSEQ multiplex PCR, and the TCRdb table lists in-frame clones only, not all of them. The data show about 250,000 clones, roughly 86% seen once. Sample: peripheral blood. These TCRs come from a woman between 55 and 75 years old who had recovered from COVID-19. The CDR3 runs from the conserved cysteine through the conserved F or W. Fields, in order: J gene, V gene, D gene, clone size, CDR3 DNA, CDR3 protein. The D gene is left open where the match is weak. Part of the rows lack a size; the others show once, few, many or a class for expanded clones.

>TRBJ1-2|TRBV6-6|.|.
TGTGCCAGCTCCAAAGGGGAGGGGATCTATGGCTACACCTTC
CASSKGEGIYGYTF
>TRBJ2-1|TRBV7-3|TRBD1|.
TGTGCCAGCAGCTGGACAGGGGGCCACAATGAGCAGTTCTTC
CASSWTGGHNEQFF
>TRBJ2-2|TRBV27|TRBD1|.
TGTGCCAGCAGTTTCCTGCCGGGACAGCGTTCCGGGGAGCTGTTTTTT
CASSFLPGQRSGELFF
>TRBJ2-2|TRBV24-1|.|.
TGTGCCACCAGCCCTCCCCCCACACAGGATTGGAACACCGGGGAGCTGTTTTTT
CATSPPPTQDWNTGELFF
>TRBJ2-7|TRBV5-1|.|.
TGCGCCAGCAGCTTGGGCAGGGGCCCCTACGAGCAGTACTTC
CASSLGRGPYEQYF
>TRBJ2-3|TRBV7-3|.|.
TGTGCCAGCAGCTTCCGGGGGACCACAGATACGCAGTATTTT
CASSFRGTTDTQYF
>TRBJ2-3|TRBV28|.|.
TGTGCCAGCGCAATATTGAGAAATACGCAGTATTTT
CASAILRNTQYF
>TRBJ2-7|TRBV6-5|.|.
TGTGCCAGCAGCGGAGACAGCTACGAGCAGTACTTC
CASSGDSYEQYF
>TRBJ2-7|TRBV28|.|.
TGTGCCAGCAGTCAACACCACCGTGCAGGGTCCAAAATGGTCGAGCAGTACTTC
CASSQHHRAGSKMVEQYF
>TRBJ1-2|TRBV19|.|.
TGTGCCAGTAGTATAGGCCCGGGGAACTATGGCTACACCTTC
CASSIGPGNYGYTF
>TRBJ2-3|TRBV6-5|TRBD1|.
TGTGCCACGGTGGAACAGGGGTTAGATACGCAGTATTTT
CATVEQGLDTQYF
>TRBJ2-1|TRBV2|.|.
TGTGCCAGCATGGACCCCGGGATGGAGCAGTTCTTC
CASMDPGMEQFF
>TRBJ2-3|TRBV7-9|TRBD2|.
TGTGCCAGCAGCTCCTTTAGCGGGGACACTATAAGTTTT
CASSSFSGDTISF
>TRBJ1-2|TRBV9|.|.
TGTGCCAGCAGCGTCGTGGGACTAGGGGTTCACAACTATGGCTACACCTTC
CASSVVGLGVHNYGYTF
>TRBJ2-2|TRBV19|TRBD1|.
TGTGCCAGTAGTATAGATCAGGGAGCGGCAGGGGGACCTAGCCAAACCGGGGAGCTGTTTTTT
CASSIDQGAAGGPSQTGELFF
>TRBJ1-2|TRBV13|.|.
TGTGCCAGCAGCCCGGATCGGGGAGCCTATGGCTACACCTTC
CASSPDRGAYGYTF
>TRBJ2-1|TRBV18|TRBD2|.
TGTGCCAGCTCAACTAGCGGGGGGTACAATGAGCAGTTCTTC
CASSTSGGYNEQFF
>TRBJ2-1|TRBV5-6|.|once
TGTGCCAGCAGCTCCTCCCGAGAACCCTACAATGAGCAGTTCTTC
CASSSSREPYNEQFF
>TRBJ1-4|TRBV9|.|few
TGTGCCAGCAGCGTCTCGACAGGCAGTGAAAAACTGTTTTTT
CASSVSTGSEKLFF
>TRBJ1-4|TRBV10-2|.|.
TGCGCCAGCAGGAGGCCAGGGGAAAATGAAAAACTGTTTTTT
CASRRPGENEKLFF
>TRBJ2-5|TRBV5-1|.|.
TGCGCCAGCAGCTTGGTGGCAGGGCCTACCCAAGAGACCCAGTACTTC
CASSLVAGPTQETQYF
>TRBJ1-1|TRBV13|.|.
TGTGCCAGCAGCTTAGGGGGAGCGGTTGAAGCTTTCTTT
CASSLGGAVEAFF
>TRBJ1-3|TRBV11-2|.|.
TGTGCCAGCAGCTTAGTTCTGGGAGGCTCCATATATTTT
CASSLVLGGSIYF
>TRBJ1-1|TRBV11-2|.|.
TGTGCCAGCAGCTTAGCAGGGGCCCTGAACACTGAAGCTTTCTTT
CASSLAGALNTEAFF
>TRBJ2-3|TRBV4-1|TRBD2|many
TGCGCCAGCAGCCAAGGAACCACTAGCGGTATCACAGATACGCAGTATTTT
CASSQGTTSGITDTQYF
>TRBJ2-2|TRBV27|TRBD1|.
TGTGCCAGCAGTTCTGATAAGGGACAGGGGTTAAGAGCTACGAAGGGGAACACCGGGGAGCTGTTTTTT
CASSSDKGQGLRATKGNTGELFF
>TRBJ1-5|TRBV5-1|TRBD1|.
TGCGCCAGCAGCTTGGGACAGGGGTGGGAGCCCCAGCATTTT
CASSLGQGWEPQHF
>TRBJ1-6|TRBV6-5|TRBD1|once
TGTGCCAGCAGTTGGGGGACAGGCTTGAATAATTCACCCCTCCACTTT
CASSWGTGLNNSPLHF
>TRBJ1-5|TRBV12-3/TRBV12-4|.|once
TGTGCCAGCAGTAAACAGGGCGTTGAGTCCCAGCATTTT
CASSKQGVESQHF
>TRBJ1-2|TRBV28|.|.
TGTGCCAGCAGTTCCCGGTTGGAGGGCTACACCTTC
CASSSRLEGYTF
>TRBJ1-2|TRBV7-2|TRBD1|.
TGTGCCAGCAGCTTAGGCCAGGGGGTCGATGGCTACACCTTC
CASSLGQGVDGYTF
>TRBJ2-7|TRBV11-3|TRBD2|.
TGTGCCAGCAGCTTATCGGCGGGGGCCTACGAGCAGTACTTC
CASSLSAGAYEQYF
>TRBJ1-4|TRBV15|.|once
TGTGCCACCAGCAGTGATCCAAGGACAGTTAATGAAAAACTGTTTTTT
CATSSDPRTVNEKLFF
>TRBJ2-4|TRBV19|TRBD2|once
TGTGCCAGTAGTACGGGACTAGCGGTTAAAAACATTCAGTACTTC
CASSTGLAVKNIQYF
>TRBJ1-2|TRBV2|.|.
TGTGCCAGCCTGATCGGGGAGGACTATGGCTACACCTTC
CASLIGEDYGYTF
>TRBJ1-2|TRBV19|.|.
TGTGCCAGTAGTATACCCCTGGGGAGGGGCACTAACTATGGCTACACCTTC
CASSIPLGRGTNYGYTF
>TRBJ1-4|TRBV2|.|.
TGTGCCAGCAGTGACCGAGGGGAAAAACTGTTTTTT
CASSDRGEKLFF
>TRBJ2-5|TRBV7-3|TRBD1|.
TGTGCCAGCAGCGCCCACACCGGGACAGGGTTGTCAGAGACCCAGTACTTC
CASSAHTGTGLSETQYF
>TRBJ2-2|TRBV6-5|TRBD2|.
TGTGCCGCCCGCGGGGGCACCGGGGAGCTGTTTTTT
CAARGGTGELFF
>TRBJ1-6|TRBV18|TRBD1|once
TGTGCCAGCTCACCCGGCGGGGGACAGGATGCGCCCCTCCACTTT
CASSPGGGQDAPLHF